This is a list of T cell receptor beta chains from one sample in a study of blood T cell repertoires in COVID-19. Clones were read by immunoSEQ multiplex PCR, and TCRdb kept only the in-frame ones, dropping some. The sample has 40,000 to 45,000 clones; roughly 88% are singletons. The specimen was peripheral blood. Receptors were obtained from a man in his 60s with active COVID-19. Both conserved end residues are part of each CDR3. D genes are given only for firm matches. Size values are once, few and many counts, or a class for expanded clones, and some rows have none.

D gene,V gene,J gene,clone size,CDR3 DNA,CDR3 protein
TRBD1,TRBV29-1,TRBJ2-3,NA,TGCAGCGTTCCTGACAGGGTGAGAGGGGATACGCAGTATTTT,CSVPDRVRGDTQYF
TRBD1,TRBV19,TRBJ1-2,NA,TGTGCCAGTACCCCGGGACAGGGATCTTACGGCTACACCTTC,CASTPGQGSYGYTF
TRBD1,TRBV6-2/TRBV6-3,TRBJ1-2,NA,TGTGCCAGCAGTTACAGGGGGGACAGAGATGGCTACACCTTC,CASSYRGDRDGYTF
NA,TRBV13,TRBJ2-1,few,TGTGCCAGCAGGGCCCCTAGCTCCCACAATGAGCAGTTCTTC,CASRAPSSHNEQFF
TRBD2,TRBV5-4,TRBJ2-2,NA,TGTGCCAGCAGCTTGATGTCTAGCGGGAGTGGGGAGCTGTTTTTT,CASSLMSSGSGELFF
NA,TRBV19,TRBJ2-1,NA,TGTGCCAGTAGTAAGGCGGGATCCTCCTACAATGAGCAGTTCTTC,CASSKAGSSYNEQFF
NA,TRBV4-2,TRBJ1-1,NA,TGTGCCAGCAGCCCAGAGACAGGAGTGAACACTGAAGCTTTCTTT,CASSPETGVNTEAFF
NA,TRBV9,TRBJ2-5,NA,TGTGCCAGCAGCGTAGCGCCCGCTACGAACCAGTACTTC,CASSVAPATNQYF
NA,TRBV7-3,TRBJ2-1,NA,TGTGCCAGCAGCAAATTGGCCAACAATGAGCAGTTCTTC,CASSKLANNEQFF
NA,TRBV2,TRBJ2-3,NA,TGTGCCAGCAGTGCCAGGGCGGCAGATACGCAGTATTTT,CASSARAADTQYF
TRBD2,TRBV29-1,TRBJ2-7,NA,TGCAGCGCCAGGACTAGCGGGAGGTACGAGCAGTACTTC,CSARTSGRYEQYF
NA,TRBV6-6,TRBJ1-3,NA,TGTGCCAGCAGTTATGGGGACTCGTCTGGAAACACCATATATTTT,CASSYGDSSGNTIYF
NA,TRBV25-1,TRBJ2-5,NA,TGTGCCAGCAGGAGTCCCCATCCGGGGACCCAGTACTTC,CASRSPHPGTQYF
NA,TRBV5-1,TRBJ2-7,few,TGCGCCAGCAGCGTCGGACAGATATACGAGCAGTACTTC,CASSVGQIYEQYF
NA,TRBV7-2,TRBJ2-7,NA,TGTGCCAGCCTAAAGATAGGGGGGGCCTCGGCCGAGCAGTACTTC,CASLKIGGASAEQYF
TRBD2,TRBV19,TRBJ2-1,NA,TGTGCCAGTAGTATAAGCCCGACTAGCGGGCCCTTCAATGAGCAGTTCTTC,CASSISPTSGPFNEQFF
TRBD2,TRBV10-3,TRBJ2-3,NA,TGTGCCATCGGGGGGACTAGCGCCTACTCCACAGATACGCAGTATTTT,CAIGGTSAYSTDTQYF
NA,TRBV19,TRBJ2-2,once,TGTGCCAGTAGTTCCCAGGGCCGGACCGGGGAGCTGTTTTTT,CASSSQGRTGELFF
NA,TRBV5-4,TRBJ2-7,NA,TGTGCCAGCAGCTTATCCGGGACTGTGATCTACGAGCAGTACTTC,CASSLSGTVIYEQYF
NA,TRBV11-2,TRBJ2-7,NA,TGTGCCAGCAGCTTAGAGGTAGAGAGGTTCTACGAGCAGTACTTC,CASSLEVERFYEQYF
NA,TRBV5-4,TRBJ2-5,NA,TGTGCCAGCAGCTTCGAGGGAGAGACCCAGTACTTC,CASSFEGETQYF
NA,TRBV2,TRBJ2-7,NA,TGTGCCAGCAGTGCCCAGGGCCAGGGGTACGAGCAGTACTTC,CASSAQGQGYEQYF